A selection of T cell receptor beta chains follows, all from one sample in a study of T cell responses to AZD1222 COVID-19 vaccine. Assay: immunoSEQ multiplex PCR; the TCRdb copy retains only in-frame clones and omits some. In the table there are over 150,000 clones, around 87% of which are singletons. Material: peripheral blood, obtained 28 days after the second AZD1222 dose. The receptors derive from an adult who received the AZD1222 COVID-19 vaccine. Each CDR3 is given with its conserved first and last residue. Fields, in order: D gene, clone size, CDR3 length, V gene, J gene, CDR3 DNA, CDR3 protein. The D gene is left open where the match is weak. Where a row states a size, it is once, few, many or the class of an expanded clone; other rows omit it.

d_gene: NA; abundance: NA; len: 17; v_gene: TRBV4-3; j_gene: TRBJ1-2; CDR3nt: TGCGCCAGCAGCCAAGACCCCGTGGGGGGACTCCCCTATGGCTACACCTTC; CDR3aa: CASSQDPVGGLPYGYTF
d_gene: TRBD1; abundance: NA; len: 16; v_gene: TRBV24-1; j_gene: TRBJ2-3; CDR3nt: TGTGCCACCAGTGACCCGACAGGGGAAGGAACAGATACGCAGTATTTT; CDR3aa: CATSDPTGEGTDTQYF
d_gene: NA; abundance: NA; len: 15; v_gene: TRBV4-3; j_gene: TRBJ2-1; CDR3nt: TGCGCCAGCAGCCAAGGTGGCGCCCACTACAATGAGCAGTTCTTC; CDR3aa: CASSQGGAHYNEQFF
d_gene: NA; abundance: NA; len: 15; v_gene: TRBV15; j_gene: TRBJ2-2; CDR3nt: TGTGCCACCAGCACTATGCAAGACCTTGACGGGAAGCTGTTTTTT; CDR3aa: CATSTMQDLDGKLFF
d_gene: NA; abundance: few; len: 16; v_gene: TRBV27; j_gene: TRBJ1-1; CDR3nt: TGTGCCAGCAGTTTATATCCCCAGGGTACGACCACTGAAGCTTTCTTT; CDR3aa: CASSLYPQGTTTEAFF
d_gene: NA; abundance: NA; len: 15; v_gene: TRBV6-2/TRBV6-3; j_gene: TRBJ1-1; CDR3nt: TGTGCCAGCAGTTACCGCAGGGCCAAGAACACTGAAGCTTTCTTT; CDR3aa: CASSYRRAKNTEAFF
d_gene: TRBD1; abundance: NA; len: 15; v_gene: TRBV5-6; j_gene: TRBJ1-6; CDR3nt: TGTGCCAGCAGCTTTAACAGGGGGCAGAATTCACCCCTCCACTTT; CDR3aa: CASSFNRGQNSPLHF
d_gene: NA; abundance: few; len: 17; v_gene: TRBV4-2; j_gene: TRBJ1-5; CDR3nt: TGTGCCAGCAGCCAAGCCTCAGGTGGTCGTAGCAATCAGCCCCAGCATTTT; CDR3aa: CASSQASGGRSNQPQHF
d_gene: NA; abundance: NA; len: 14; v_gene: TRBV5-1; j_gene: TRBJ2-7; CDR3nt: TGCGCCAGCAGCCCACCATTGACAGGCTCCGAGCAGTACTTC; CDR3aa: CASSPPLTGSEQYF
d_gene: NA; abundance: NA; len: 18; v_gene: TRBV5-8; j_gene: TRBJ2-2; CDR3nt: TGTGCCAGCAGCTTGGAGGCGCCAGGGCCGGGTTTTGCCGGGGAGCTGTTTTTT; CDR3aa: CASSLEAPGPGFAGELFF
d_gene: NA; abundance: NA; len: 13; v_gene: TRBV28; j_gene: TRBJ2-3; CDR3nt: TGTGCCAGCACGAGCGCCTTCCTTTATACGCAGTATTTT; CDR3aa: CASTSAFLYTQYF
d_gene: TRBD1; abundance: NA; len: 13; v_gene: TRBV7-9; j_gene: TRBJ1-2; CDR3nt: TGTGCCAGCAGCTTAGACAGGGGATATGGCTACACCTTC; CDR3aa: CASSLDRGYGYTF
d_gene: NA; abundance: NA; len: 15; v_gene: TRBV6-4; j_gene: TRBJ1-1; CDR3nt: TGTGCCAGCAGTGAATTTGGGGCCGGGAACACTGAAGCTTTCTTT; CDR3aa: CASSEFGAGNTEAFF
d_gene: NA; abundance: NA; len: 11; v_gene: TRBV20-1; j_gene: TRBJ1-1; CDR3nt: TGCAGTGCTAAGGCCTGGGCTGAAGCTTTCTTT; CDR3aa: CSAKAWAEAFF
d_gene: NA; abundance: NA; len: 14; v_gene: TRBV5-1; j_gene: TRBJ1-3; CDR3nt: TGCGCCAGCAGCTTGGAACAGGGAGGAAACACCATATATTTT; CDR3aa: CASSLEQGGNTIYF
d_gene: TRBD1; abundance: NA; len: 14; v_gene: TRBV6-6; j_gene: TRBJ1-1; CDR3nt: TGTGCCAGCCGAAATGACAGGGTGAACACTGAAGCTTTCTTT; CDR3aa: CASRNDRVNTEAFF
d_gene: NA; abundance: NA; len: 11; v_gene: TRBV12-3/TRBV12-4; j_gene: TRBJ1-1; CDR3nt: TGTGCCAGCAGTTTCGGGGTTGAAGCTTTCTTT; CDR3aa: CASSFGVEAFF
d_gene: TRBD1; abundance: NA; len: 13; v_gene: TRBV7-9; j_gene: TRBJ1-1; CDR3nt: TGTGCCAGCAGCTTAGATATGACAGGGAAAGCTTTCTTT; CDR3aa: CASSLDMTGKAFF
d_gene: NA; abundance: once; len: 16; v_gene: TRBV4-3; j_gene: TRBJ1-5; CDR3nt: TGCGCCAGCAGCCAAGATGCGGGAGAGGGCAATCAGCCCCAGCATTTT; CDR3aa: CASSQDAGEGNQPQHF
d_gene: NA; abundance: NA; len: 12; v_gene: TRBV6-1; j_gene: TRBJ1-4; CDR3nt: TGTGCCAGCAGTGAATATAGGGAAAAACTGTTTTTT; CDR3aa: CASSEYREKLFF
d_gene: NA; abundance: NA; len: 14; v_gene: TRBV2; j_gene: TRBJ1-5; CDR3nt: TGTGCCAGCAGTGAGCGGAGGGGTAGTCAGCCCCAGCATTTT; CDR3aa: CASSERRGSQPQHF
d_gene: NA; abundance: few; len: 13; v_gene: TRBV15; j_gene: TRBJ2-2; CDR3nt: TGTGCCACCAGCAGAGGATCCGGCGAGGAGCTGTTTTTT; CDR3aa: CATSRGSGEELFF
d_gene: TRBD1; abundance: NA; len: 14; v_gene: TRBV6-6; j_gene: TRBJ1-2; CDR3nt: TGTGCCAGCAGAGACAGACAGGGAGGCTTTGGCTACACCTTC; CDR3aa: CASRDRQGGFGYTF
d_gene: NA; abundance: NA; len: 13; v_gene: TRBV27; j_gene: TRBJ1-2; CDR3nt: TGTGCCAGCAGTACCCGGGACAAGCTGCCTCTCGCCTTC; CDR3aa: CASSTRDKLPLAF
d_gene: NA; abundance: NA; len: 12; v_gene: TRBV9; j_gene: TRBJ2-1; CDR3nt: TGTGCCAGCAGCGTAATGCGGGATGAGCAGTTCTTC; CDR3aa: CASSVMRDEQFF
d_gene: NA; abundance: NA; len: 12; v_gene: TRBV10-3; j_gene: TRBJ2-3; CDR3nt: TGTGCCATCAGTGACGGCACAGATACGCAGTATTTT; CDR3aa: CAISDGTDTQYF
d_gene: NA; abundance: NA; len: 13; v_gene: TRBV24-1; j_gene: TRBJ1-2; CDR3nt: TGTGCCACCAGTAAGGACGGTAACTATGGCTACACCTTC; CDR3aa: CATSKDGNYGYTF
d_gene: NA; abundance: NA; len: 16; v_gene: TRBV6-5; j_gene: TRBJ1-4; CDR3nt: TGTGCCAGCAGTTACACACCTAGGGGACGGGGAGAAAAACTGTTTTTT; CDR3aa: CASSYTPRGRGEKLFF
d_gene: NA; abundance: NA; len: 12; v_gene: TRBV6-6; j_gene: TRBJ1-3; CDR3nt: TGTGCCAGCAGTCCGGGAGGAAACACCATATATTTT; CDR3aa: CASSPGGNTIYF
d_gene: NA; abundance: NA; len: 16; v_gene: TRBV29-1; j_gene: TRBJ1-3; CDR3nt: TGCAGCGTTGAAGATCGAGGGGGGAGCTCTGGAAACACCATATATTTT; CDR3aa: CSVEDRGGSSGNTIYF
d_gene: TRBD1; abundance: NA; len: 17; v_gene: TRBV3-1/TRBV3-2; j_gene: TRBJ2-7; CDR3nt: TGTGCCAGCAGCCAGGCGAGTGGGACAGGGGGCATCTACGAGCAGTACTTC; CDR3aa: CASSQASGTGGIYEQYF
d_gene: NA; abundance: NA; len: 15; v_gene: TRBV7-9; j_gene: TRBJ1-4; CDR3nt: TGTGCCAGCAGCTCATGGGGGGAACCTAATGAAAAACTGTTTTTT; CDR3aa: CASSSWGEPNEKLFF
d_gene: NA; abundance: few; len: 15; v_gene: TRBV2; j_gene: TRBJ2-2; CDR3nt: TGTGCCAGCAGGGGTCAGGCTACGAACACCGGGGAGCTGTTTTTT; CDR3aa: CASRGQATNTGELFF
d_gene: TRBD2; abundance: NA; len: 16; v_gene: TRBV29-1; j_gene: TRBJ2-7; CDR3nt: TGCAGCGTCGCTCGAACCCCGGGACTAGCGGGCAACGAGCAGTACTTC; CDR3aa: CSVARTPGLAGNEQYF
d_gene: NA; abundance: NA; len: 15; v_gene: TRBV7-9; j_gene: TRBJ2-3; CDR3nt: TGTGCCAGCAGCCTCCACGGTGGGCGGATAGATACGCAGTATTTT; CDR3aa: CASSLHGGRIDTQYF
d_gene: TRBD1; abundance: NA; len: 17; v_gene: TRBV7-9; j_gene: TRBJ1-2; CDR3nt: TGTGCCAGCAGCCGGCCTGGACAGGACCCCCCTAACTATGGCTACACCTTC; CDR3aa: CASSRPGQDPPNYGYTF
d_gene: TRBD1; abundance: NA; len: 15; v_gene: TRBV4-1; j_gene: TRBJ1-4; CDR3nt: TGCGCCAGCAGCCAGACAGGGACCACTAATGAAAAACTGTTTTTT; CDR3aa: CASSQTGTTNEKLFF
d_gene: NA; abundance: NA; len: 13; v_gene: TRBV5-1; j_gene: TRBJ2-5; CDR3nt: TGCGCCAGCAGGGTTTGGCTACAAGAGACCCAGTACTTC; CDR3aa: CASRVWLQETQYF
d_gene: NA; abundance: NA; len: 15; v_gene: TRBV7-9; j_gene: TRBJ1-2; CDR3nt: TGTGCCAGCAGCTTAGAACCCCAACCCAGTTATGGCTACACCTTC; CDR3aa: CASSLEPQPSYGYTF
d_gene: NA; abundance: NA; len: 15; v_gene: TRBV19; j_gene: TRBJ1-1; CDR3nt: TGTGCCAGCATAAACCCACGTGGCGCGAGCACTGAAGCTTTCTTT; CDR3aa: CASINPRGASTEAFF
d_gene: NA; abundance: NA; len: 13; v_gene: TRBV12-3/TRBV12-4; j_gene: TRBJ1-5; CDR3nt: TGTGCCAGCGGTGAGGGTCGGAATCAGCCCCAGCATTTT; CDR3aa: CASGEGRNQPQHF
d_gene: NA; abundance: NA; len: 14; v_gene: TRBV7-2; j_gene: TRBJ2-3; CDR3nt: TGTGCCAGCAGCTCCGCCCCGGGGACAGATACGCAGTATTTT; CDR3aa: CASSSAPGTDTQYF
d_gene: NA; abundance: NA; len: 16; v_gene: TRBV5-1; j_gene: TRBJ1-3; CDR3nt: TGCGCCAGCAGCTCCGGTGACAGACCCTCTGGAAACACCATATATTTT; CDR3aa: CASSSGDRPSGNTIYF
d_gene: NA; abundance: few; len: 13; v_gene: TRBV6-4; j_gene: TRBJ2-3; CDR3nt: TGTGCCAGCAGCCCGTCGGCCACAGATACGCAGTATTTT; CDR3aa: CASSPSATDTQYF
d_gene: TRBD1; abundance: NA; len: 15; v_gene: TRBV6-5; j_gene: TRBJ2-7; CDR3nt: TGTGCCAGCCCCCGGCCCGGGACAGGCCGTTACGAGCAGTACTTC; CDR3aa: CASPRPGTGRYEQYF
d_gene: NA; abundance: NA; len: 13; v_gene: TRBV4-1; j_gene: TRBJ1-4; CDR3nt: TGCGCCAGCAGCCAGGGGGTATTCGGAAAACTGTTTTTT; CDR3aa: CASSQGVFGKLFF
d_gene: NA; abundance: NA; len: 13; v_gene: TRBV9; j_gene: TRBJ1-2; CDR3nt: TGTGCCAGCAGCGTAGAGGGGTGGGATGGCTACACCTTC; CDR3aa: CASSVEGWDGYTF
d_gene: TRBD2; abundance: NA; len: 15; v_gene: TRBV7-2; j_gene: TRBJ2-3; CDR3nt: TGTGCCAGCAGCCCAGAGCGGGGCTTCGCAGATACGCAGTATTTT; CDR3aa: CASSPERGFADTQYF
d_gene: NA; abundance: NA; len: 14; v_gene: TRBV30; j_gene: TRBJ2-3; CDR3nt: TGTGCCTGGACCTTACTTGGGGTCACAGATACGCAGTATTTT; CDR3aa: CAWTLLGVTDTQYF
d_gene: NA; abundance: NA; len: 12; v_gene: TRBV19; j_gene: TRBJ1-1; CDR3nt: TGTGCCAGTAGTATGGGTGGCACTGAAGCTTTCTTT; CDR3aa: CASSMGGTEAFF
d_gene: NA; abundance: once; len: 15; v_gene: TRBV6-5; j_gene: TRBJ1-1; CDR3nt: TGTGCCAGCAGACCCAGGGGCAGGGCGAACACTGAAGCTTTCTTT; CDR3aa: CASRPRGRANTEAFF
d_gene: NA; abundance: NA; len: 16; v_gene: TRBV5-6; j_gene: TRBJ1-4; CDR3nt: TGTGCCAGCAGCTTGGCCTTCCCACCGGGAGATGAAAAACTGTTTTTT; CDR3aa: CASSLAFPPGDEKLFF